This entry concerns a single TCR beta chain. This sample was taken from a study of blood T cell repertoires in COVID-19. Study-level information: Both acute and convalescent COVID-19 samples were obtained from the United States, Italy and Spain. In each case, the material was cDNA or gDNA derived from T cells, B-cell-depleted T cells, or PBMCs.

Only in-frame clones appear in the TCRdb table, and some are missing; sequencing was by immunoSEQ multiplex PCR. The sample lists a few hundred thousand clones; around 89% were seen once. The V end lost 3 bases, the J end lost 6 bases, and 15 bases lay between the germline ends. The germline V gene has CDR1 LNHDA and CDR2 SQIVND (reference sequence). The CDR3 runs to 14 residues. The gene calls are TRBV19 and TRBJ2-7; tentative D call: TRBD1 (6 bases). Sequenced sample: peripheral blood. This receptor was obtained from a man aged 35 to 55 with acute or convalescent COVID-19. The CDR3 region is CASSIRATGPEQYF. Written as DNA, the CDR3 is TGTGCCAGTAGTATCAGGGCGACAGGACCCGAGCAGTACTTC.